The T cell receptor (beta chain) described here comes from a study of T cell repertoires in cytomegalovirus infection. The wider study: CMV epitopes that were recently identified and HLA-C-restricted were used alongside well-studied HLA-B-restricted ones. Indicated by public TCR beta signatures were CMV infection and matching HLA type. Whole-study findings and limits: Individuals carrying CMV plus the relevant HLA were identified by cumulative frequency of public TCR beta families. Clonotypes of TCR beta that were HLA-C-restricted and CMV-specific dominated the ex vivo response.

Unmatched junction bases numbered 12, after V lost 6 bases and J lost 3 bases. CDR1 is MNHEY and CDR2 is SMNVEV in the germline V gene (reference sequence). This CDR3 contains 16 residues. In its sample, this clonotype was seen a few times. As yet, its antigen is unknown. TCRdb recomputed calls from the reads with MiXCR, one row per CDR3 protein. The sample shows fewer than 25,000 distinct CDR3 sequences, roughly 20% of them seen only once. Sequenced here: CD8+ T cells from cultured PBMCs, sampled from culture after CMV antigen stimulation. This chain joins TRBV27 and TRBJ1-1; 8 bases match TRBD1. This TCR derives from a human donor in good health (CMV status not recorded). Some clones in this sample may be carry-over from other donors' samples. Written as DNA, the CDR3 is TGTGCCAGCAGACTCTTTACGGACAGGGTTGACACTGAAGCTTTCTTT. This sequence encodes CASRLFTDRVDTEAFF.